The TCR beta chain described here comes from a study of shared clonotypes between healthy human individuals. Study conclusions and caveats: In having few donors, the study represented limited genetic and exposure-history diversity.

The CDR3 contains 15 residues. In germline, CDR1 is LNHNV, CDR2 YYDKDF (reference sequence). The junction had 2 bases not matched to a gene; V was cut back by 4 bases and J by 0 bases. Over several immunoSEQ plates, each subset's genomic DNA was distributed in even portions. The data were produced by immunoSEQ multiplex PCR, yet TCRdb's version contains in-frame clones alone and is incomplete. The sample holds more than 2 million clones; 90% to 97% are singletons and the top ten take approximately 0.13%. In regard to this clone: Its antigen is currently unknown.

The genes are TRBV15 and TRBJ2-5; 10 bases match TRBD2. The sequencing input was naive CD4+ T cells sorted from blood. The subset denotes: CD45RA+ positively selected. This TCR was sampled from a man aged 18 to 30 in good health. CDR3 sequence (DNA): TGTGCCACCAGCACGACTAGCGGGCACCAAGAGACCCAGTACTTC. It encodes CATSTTSGHQETQYF.